This T cell receptor (beta chain) was recovered during a study of shared clonotypes between healthy human individuals. Negatively enriched CD4+ T cells were divided by CD45RA into naive and memory. Assay: immunoSEQ multiplex PCR; the TCRdb copy retains only in-frame clones and omits some. The sample carries about 1.5 million clones, more than 95% recorded once. The receptor was derived from a man under 40 in good health. The sequenced sample consisted of naive CD4+ T cells sorted from blood. Subset reported: CD45RA+ positively selected.

CDR3 sequence (DNA): TGTGCCAGCCGAGACTTTTTAACCTACGAGCAGTACTTC. Protein product: CASRDFLTYEQYF. The V gene is TRBV6-5, the J gene TRBJ2-7; D gene ambiguous. The V gene's germline CDR1 is MNHEY and CDR2 SVGAGI. The CDR3 consists of 13 residues. Deletions cut 8 bases from V and 2 bases from J, with 13 bases between.